This T cell receptor (beta chain) came from a study of beta chain features in type 1 diabetes. This clone was recorded a few times. TCRB transcripts that were expressed got sequenced, as all of the isolated RNA had been reverse transcribed. Repertoires were generated with immunoSEQ multiplex PCR, while TCRdb's copy carries only in-frame clones and drops some. The data hold hundreds of thousands of clones, with approximately 8.2% observed a single time. The sample taken for sequencing was central memory CD4+ T cells from blood. The source is a woman younger than 35 in good health.

The CDR3 sequence is CSVLPPDSGGYGYTF. Here the CDR3 DNA reads TGCAGCGTCCTCCCCCCGGACTCGGGGGGTTATGGCTACACCTTC. This chain joins TRBV29-1 and TRBJ1-2; possible D gene TRBD1, 5 bases. The CDR3 contains 15 residues. In germline, CDR1 is SQVTM, CDR2 ANQGSEA. Trimming took 6 bases from V and 5 from J, leaving 22 bases between them.